Following are 22 T cell receptor beta chains from one sample sequenced in a study of tissue T cells after allogeneic stem cell transplantation. Time point defined: mouse harvest day 14 after allogeneic transplant. Each mouse received 10^7 T-cell-depleted marrow cells plus 10^6 splenic CD5+ T cells by tail vein. Repertoires were generated with immunoSEQ multiplex PCR, while TCRdb's copy carries only in-frame clones and drops some. This sample has about 6,800 clones; approximately 34% occur once, and the top ten carry 5% to 7%. The sample was skin. These receptors all come from a female BALB/c mouse given C57BL/6 T cells with graft-versus-host disease after an allogeneic hematopoietic cell transplant.

As to this clone: The germline and genes are mouse ones. The missing CDR3 end, 1 residue past where the read stops, is filled in from the germline J gene. Other nucleotide sequences in the sample specify the same CDR3. V and J are TRBV26 and TRBJ2-3; a possible D gene is TRBD1 (5 bases). CDR1 KGHPV and CDR2 FQNQEV come from the germline V gene (reference sequence). V was cut by 3 bases and J by 7 bases, with 14 bases left in between. The CDR3 runs to 14 residues. The DNA read from the CDR3 is TGTGCCAGCAGTCTCGGGCAGGGAGCAAAAACGCTGTAT. Encoded protein: CASSLGQGAKTLY. The full CDR3 sequence reads CASSLGQGAKTLYF.

As for this clone: Gene labels here are mouse ones. Read coverage stops 1 residue before the CDR3 terminus; the germline J gene supplies the remainder. This chain joins TRBV26 and TRBJ2-5; 7 positions agree with TRBD1. CDR3 length: 14 amino acids. The germline V gene encodes CDR1 KGHPV and CDR2 FQNQEV (reference sequence). The V and J ends lost 4 bases and 3 bases, in that order; junction bases with no gene match: 4. The CDR3 sequence: CASSPPGQQDTQYF. The CDR3 bases that were read are TGTGCCAGCAGTCCACCGGGACAGCAAGACACCCAGTAC.

Concerning this clone itself: Genes and germline are mouse. The read gets to within 1 residue of the CDR3 end, and the germline J gene fills in the rest. This chain joins TRBV4 and TRBJ2-2; TRBD2 matches 10 bases. Germline trimming cut 6 bases from V and 1 base from J; bases unmatched to any gene: 2. The V gene's germline CDR1 is LGHDT and CDR2 YNNKQL (reference sequence). The CDR3 loop spans 15 amino acids. The part of the CDR3 DNA that was read is TGTGCCAGCAGTCGACTGGGGGGAAACACCGGGCAGCTCTAC. Translation: CASSRLGGNTGQLY. The complete CDR3 protein is CASSRLGGNTGQLYF.

This clone turned up a few times. Gene names denote mouse genes. The covered CDR3 bases are TGTGCCAGCAGTCCCGGTCCTAATTCTGGAAATACGCTCTAT. Translating gives CASSPGPNSGNTLY. The entire CDR3 protein reads CASSPGPNSGNTLYF. The chain uses TRBV26 and TRBJ1-3, with no clear D. The observed sequence ends 1 residue before the CDR3 terminus, with the missing tail filled in from the germline J gene. CDR3 size: 15 residues. Germline-derived CDR1 and CDR2 are KGHPV and FQNQEV (reference sequence). V shed 4 bases and J shed 0 bases, with 10 bases lying between them.

In the case of this clone: Genes and germline are mouse. The sequenced part of the CDR3 DNA is TGTGCCAGCTCTCTCGGGACTGGGGGAAACCAAGACACCCAGTAC. Protein product: CASSLGTGGNQDTQY. The CDR3 in its entirety is CASSLGTGGNQDTQYF. This rearrangement joins TRBV12-2 to TRBJ2-5, with 11 bases lining up with TRBD2. The read falls 1 residue short of the CDR3 end, and the missing part is taken from the germline J gene. The V segment lost 0 bases and the J segment 0 bases; nucleotides outside the gene matches: 1. There are 16 residues in the CDR3. The germline CDR1 and CDR2 sequences are SGHLS and HYDKME. Complete variable domain (other parts from reference TRBV12-2 and TRBJ2-5): NSGVVQSPRYIIKGKGERSILKCIPISGHLSVAWYQQTQGQELKFFIQHYDKMERDKGNLPSRFSVQQFDDYHSEMNMSALELEDSAVYFCASSLGTGGNQDTQYFGPGTRLLVL.

For this clone: Mouse gene names and germline throughout. The sequenced fragment ends 1 residue before the CDR3 boundary, so the rest is inferred from the germline J gene. The gene calls are TRBV13-3 and TRBJ2-7, with D possibly TRBD2 on 5 matching bases. The CDR3 covers 12 residues. Germline CDR1 NNHDY, CDR2 SYVADS. The V and J ends lost 4 bases and 4 bases respectively, with 9 bases between them. The sequenced part of the CDR3 DNA is TGTGCCAGCAGTTCTGGGCGGTATGAACAGTAC. Translating gives CASSSGRYEQY. The whole CDR3 protein is CASSSGRYEQYF.

This clone was observed a handful of times. Mouse germline and gene names are used. The CDR3 end lies 1 residue beyond the end of the read and is filled in from the germline J gene. The chain combines TRBV26 with TRBJ2-7; TRBD1 matches at 9 bases. This CDR3 has 12 residues. The germline V gene has CDR1 KGHPV and CDR2 FQNQEV (reference sequence). The V gene end was trimmed by 4 bases and the J gene end by 5 bases; junction bases not matched to a gene: 0. The CDR3 bases that were read are TGTGCCAGCAGTCGGACAGGGGATGAACAGTAC. Its translation is CASSRTGDEQY. The complete CDR3 protein is CASSRTGDEQYF.

Regarding this clone: All gene names here are mouse names. The CDR3 goes on 1 residue after the read ends, and that part is filled in from the germline J gene. The V gene is TRBV29, the J gene TRBJ1-2; 7 bases align to TRBD1. The CDR3 is 14 amino acids. Trimming cost V 3 bases and J 0 bases; bases outside gene matches: 1. CDR1 MSHET and CDR2 SYDVDS come from the germline V gene. The CDR3 bases that were read are TGTGCTAGCAGTTTTCAGGGGGCAAACTCCGACTACACC. Residues: CASSFQGANSDYT. The whole CDR3 sequence is CASSFQGANSDYTF.

This clone was observed a few times. The gene names given are mouse names. The CDR3 end lies 1 residue beyond the end of the read and is filled in from the germline J gene. This sequence joins TRBV13-2 and TRBJ2-5; D possibly corresponds to TRBD2 (6 bases). Trimming shortened V by 3 bases and J by 2 bases, and 7 bases separated the two germline ends. Germline V lookup: CDR1 NNHNN, CDR2 SYGAGS (reference sequence). The CDR3 runs to 13 residues. The CDR3 DNA, read in part, is TGTGCCAGCGGTGGCTGGGGCCAAGACACCCAGTAC. Its protein product is CASGGWGQDTQY. The entire CDR3 protein is CASGGWGQDTQYF.

In regard to this clone: Here the gene names and germline are mouse. The read ends 1 residue before the CDR3 terminus; that terminus is restored from the germline J gene. The V and J genes are TRBV2 and TRBJ2-4; 10 bases line up with TRBD2. This CDR3 is 15 amino acids long. Unmatched junction bases numbered 1, after V lost 0 bases and J lost 4 bases. Germline V gene data show CDR1 as LGHNA and CDR2 as YSYQKL. The sequenced part of the CDR3 DNA is TGTGCCAGCAGCCAAGATGACTGGGGGGAAAACACCTTGTAC. Protein sequence: CASSQDDWGENTLY. The whole CDR3 region reads CASSQDDWGENTLYF.

This clone is medium-sized (0.01 to 0.1%) by share. Genes here carry mouse names. Read sequence stops 1 residue before the CDR3 end, and the germline J gene provides the missing end. V usage is TRBV26 and J usage is TRBJ1-4, with 7 positions matching TRBD1. V lost 6 bases to trimming and J lost 0 bases; unmatched junction nucleotides: 1. Germline V gene lookup returns CDR1 KGHPV and CDR2 FQNQEV (reference sequence). This CDR3 spans 14 amino acids. The part of the CDR3 DNA that was read is TGTGCCAGCAGGGGACAGATTTCCAACGAAAGATTATTT. Encoded protein: CASRGQISNERLF. The whole CDR3 protein is CASRGQISNERLFF.

Of note for this clone: Gene labels here are mouse ones. Read coverage stops 1 residue before the CDR3 terminus; the germline J gene supplies the remainder. This sequence joins TRBV31 and TRBJ1-2; TRBD1 might be the D (5 bases). Germline CDR1 GKSSPN, CDR2 SITVG. Trimming removed 0 bases at V and 0 bases at J, with 5 bases between. The CDR3 covers 13 residues. The CDR3 sequence: CAWSLDTNSDYTF. The sequenced CDR3 bases are TGTGCCTGGAGTCTGGACACAAACTCCGACTACACC.

As to this clone: Any gene name here is a mouse gene name. The read stops 1 residue short of the end of the CDR3; the missing end is completed from the germline J gene. The chain employs TRBV23 and TRBJ1-1; the tabulated D call, TRBD1, remains unverified against the DNA. Germline V lookup: CDR1 KGHTA, CDR2 FQNQQP. The CDR3 sequence is 13 residues long. The part of the CDR3 DNA that was read is TGCTCCAGCAGCGAGGAGGGGAACACAGAAGTCTTC. Protein: CSSSEEGNTEVF. The whole CDR3 sequence reads CSSSEEGNTEVFF.

This clone appeared once. Gene names and germline refer to mouse. Read data end 1 residue before the CDR3 end; the end is taken from the germline J gene. The chain employs TRBV13-1 and TRBJ1-6, with D tentatively TRBD1 (6 bases). TRBJ1-6 qualifies as an ORF whose function is uncertain. CDR1 is NSHNY, CDR2 SYGAGN, per germline. This CDR3 is 14 amino acids long. Trimming removed 2 bases from V and 5 bases from J, with 8 bases in between. CDR3 DNA (partial): TGTGCCAGCAGTGAAGACAGGAATAATTCGCCCCTCTAC. Its translation is CASSEDRNNSPLY. The whole CDR3 region reads CASSEDRNNSPLYF.

Details on this clone: Any gene name here is a mouse gene name. The read terminates 1 residue before the CDR3 end, so the remaining end is supplied by the germline J gene. J is TRBJ1-3 and V is TRBV26; no clear D gene. In germline, CDR1 is KGHPV, CDR2 FQNQEV (reference sequence). The CDR3 contains 16 residues. V shed 4 bases and J shed 0 bases, with 13 bases lying between them. The CDR3 bases that were read are TGTGCCAGCAGTCCCCCGGGTAGCCTTTCTGGAAATACGCTCTAT. Its protein is CASSPPGSLSGNTLY. The full CDR3 reads CASSPPGSLSGNTLYF.

This clone was seen a single time. The listed genes are named as in mouse. The observed sequence ends 1 residue before the CDR3 terminus, with the missing tail filled in from the germline J gene. V and J are TRBV21 and TRBJ2-2; the D is unclear. TRBV21 is recorded as an ORF, its role being uncertain. V lost 0 bases, J lost 13 bases, and 3 bases lay in between. The CDR3 loop spans 10 amino acids. The CDR3 bases that were read are TGTGCTAGCAGTCAATCGGGGCTCTAC. Protein sequence: CASSQSGLY. The full CDR3 is CASSQSGLYF.

To note about this clone: Mouse gene names and germline throughout. The read stops 1 residue short of the end of the CDR3; the missing end is completed from the germline J gene. The V call is TRBV3, the J call TRBJ1-2; 8 nucleotides agree with TRBD1. The CDR3 sequence is 14 residues long. V gave up 2 bases and J gave up 2 bases; unmatched junction bases: 1. CDR1 is SNHLY, CDR2 FYNGKV, per germline (reference sequence). CDR3 amino acids: CASSLQGANSDYTF. CDR3 DNA, as far as it was read: TGTGCCAGCAGCTTACAGGGGGCGAACTCCGACTACACC.

This clone was counted only a few times. The listed genes are named as in mouse. The CDR3 sequence: CASSLQQAPLF. The CDR3 bases that were read are TGTGCCAGCAGTCTTCAACAGGCTCCGCTT. The V gene is TRBV26, the J gene TRBJ1-5; D gene ambiguous. The CDR3 goes on 1 residue after the read ends, and that part is filled in from the germline J gene. Trimming cost V 3 bases and J 7 bases, with 4 bases left between them. CDR1 and CDR2 from the germline V gene are KGHPV and FQNQEV (reference sequence). The CDR3 is 11 residues long.

Regarding this clone: The gene names given are mouse names. The sequenced fragment ends 1 residue before the CDR3 boundary, so the rest is inferred from the germline J gene. The chain couples TRBV26 to TRBJ2-2; D perhaps matches TRBD1 (7 bases). Germline-derived CDR1 and CDR2 are KGHPV and FQNQEV (reference sequence). CDR3 size: 16 residues. Trimming removed 4 bases at V and 3 bases at J, with 15 bases between. CDR3 sequence: CASSPRGQGDTGQLYF. The covered CDR3 bases are TGTGCCAGCAGTCCCCGGGGGCAGGGGGACACCGGGCAGCTCTAC.

Regarding this clone: Any gene name here is a mouse gene name. Partial CDR3 DNA: TGTGCCAGCAGTCTTGGGGGGGCGCCTGGGGCTGAGCAGTTC. Protein: CASSLGGAPGAEQF. The full CDR3 reads CASSLGGAPGAEQFF. The chain has TRBV26 and TRBJ2-1; 9 bases fit TRBD2. Read data end 1 residue before the CDR3 end; the end is taken from the germline J gene. J was trimmed by 7 bases and V by 3 bases; bases with no gene match: 7. In germline, CDR1 is KGHPV, CDR2 FQNQEV (reference sequence). The CDR3 spans 15 residues.

Of note for this clone: These gene names are mouse names. The read ends 1 residue early relative to the CDR3; the germline J gene fills the gap. The same CDR3 is also encoded by other DNA sequences in this sample. This chain joins TRBV26 and TRBJ1-1; D remains unclear. Between the trimmed V and J ends, which lost 4 bases and 0 bases, there was a span of 6 bases. Germline V gene data show CDR1 as KGHPV and CDR2 as FQNQEV (reference sequence). This CDR3 has 13 residues. The DNA read from the CDR3 is TGTGCCAGCAGTCGTCAAGCAAACACAGAAGTCTTC. Its translation: CASSRQANTEVF. In full, the CDR3 is CASSRQANTEVFF.

This clone was counted only a few times. The listed genes are named as in mouse. The read is 1 residue too short to cover the CDR3 end, so that end is filled in from the germline J gene. V usage is TRBV31 and J usage is TRBJ2-3, with 8 bases matching TRBD2. Germline V CDR1 and CDR2: GKSSPN, SITVG. This CDR3 is built from 15 residues. V lost 0 bases and J lost 3; bases outside the gene matches: 5. The CDR3 loop reads CAWSLPGGMAETLYF. Incomplete CDR3 DNA: TGTGCCTGGAGTCTACCTGGGGGGATGGCAGAAACGCTGTAT.